This T cell receptor beta chain comes out of a study of vaccination effects on CD4 cells after COVID-19. Findings and limits, study-wide: After vaccination, at late timepoints, clones induced by infection and by vaccine contracted markedly. Early timepoints after infection were absent, and convalescent patients were few in the study.

On this clone: What it binds is not known.

After expansion with viral peptide pools in the ViraFEST assay, antigen-specific CD4+ T cells were sequenced. Following 10 days of culture, CD4+ T cells were isolated. Having tested negative for nucleocapsid antibodies, the vaccine recipients showed no prior SARS-CoV-2 infection. After approximately 2 million PBMC were placed in each well, they were cultured with 8.5 to 10 IU/ml IL-2 and approximately 9.7 ug/ml peptides. Clones were read by immunoSEQ multiplex PCR, and TCRdb kept only the in-frame ones, dropping some. The data contain 50,000 or so clones, roughly 80% of them singletons. This CDR3 has 13 amino acids. V gave up 7 bases and J gave up 2 bases, with 14 bases separating them. Looked up from germline, CDR1 is SQVTM and CDR2 is ANQGSEA.

The chain is built from TRBV29-1 and TRBJ1-2; D not resolved. This receptor was identified in a human donor who received a COVID-19 vaccine. Sequencing used CD4+ T cells from PBMCs cultured with HCoV-229E spike peptides, obtained before COVID-19 vaccination. CDR3 DNA: TGCAGCGCCTCGATGGGATTCAACTATGGCTACACCTTC. The encoded protein is CSASMGFNYGYTF.